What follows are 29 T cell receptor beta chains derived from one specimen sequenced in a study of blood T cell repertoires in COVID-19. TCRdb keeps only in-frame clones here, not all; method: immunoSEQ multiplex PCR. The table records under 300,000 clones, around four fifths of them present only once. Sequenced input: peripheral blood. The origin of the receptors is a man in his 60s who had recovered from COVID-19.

The CDR3 nucleotides read TGCAGTGCTAGTGACTCCAGCTCTGGAAACACCATATATTTT. Translation: CSASDSSSGNTIYF. This chain joins TRBV20-1 and TRBJ1-3, with no clear D. Per the germline V gene, CDR1 is DFQATT and CDR2 is SNEGSKA (reference sequence). The CDR3 runs to 14 residues. Trimming pared 3 bases from V and 0 bases from J, leaving 9 bases between.

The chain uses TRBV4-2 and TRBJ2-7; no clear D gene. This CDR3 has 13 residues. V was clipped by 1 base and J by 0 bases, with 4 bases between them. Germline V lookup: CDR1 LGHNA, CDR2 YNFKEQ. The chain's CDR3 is CASSQGYSYEQYF. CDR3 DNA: TGTGCCAGCAGCCAAGGCTACTCCTACGAGCAGTACTTC.

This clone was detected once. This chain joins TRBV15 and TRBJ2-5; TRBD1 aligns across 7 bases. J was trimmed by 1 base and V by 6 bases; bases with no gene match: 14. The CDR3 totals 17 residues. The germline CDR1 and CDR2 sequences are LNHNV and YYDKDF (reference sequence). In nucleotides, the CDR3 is TGTGCCACCAGAAAAGTCCCTGGACAGGTCGCCCAAGAGACCCAGTACTTC. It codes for CATRKVPGQVAQETQYF.

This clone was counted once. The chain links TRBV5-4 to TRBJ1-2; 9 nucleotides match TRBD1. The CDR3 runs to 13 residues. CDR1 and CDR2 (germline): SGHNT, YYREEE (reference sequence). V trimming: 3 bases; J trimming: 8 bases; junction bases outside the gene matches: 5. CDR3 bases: TGTGCCAGCAGCTCCTGGGACAGGGCCGGCTACACCTTC. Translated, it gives CASSSWDRAGYTF.

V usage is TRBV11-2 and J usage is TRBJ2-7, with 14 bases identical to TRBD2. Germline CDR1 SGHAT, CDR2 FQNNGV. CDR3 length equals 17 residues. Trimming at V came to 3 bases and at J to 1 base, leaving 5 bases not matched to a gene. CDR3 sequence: CASSLLTSGRVSYEQYF. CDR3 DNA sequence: TGTGCCAGCAGCTTGTTGACTAGCGGGAGGGTTTCCTACGAGCAGTACTTC.

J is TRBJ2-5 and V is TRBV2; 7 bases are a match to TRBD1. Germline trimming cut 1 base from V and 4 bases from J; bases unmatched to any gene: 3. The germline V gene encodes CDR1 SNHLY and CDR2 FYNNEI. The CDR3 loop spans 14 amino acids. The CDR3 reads CASSEEDRRETQYF. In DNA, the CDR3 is TGTGCCAGCAGTGAAGAGGACAGGAGAGAGACCCAGTACTTC. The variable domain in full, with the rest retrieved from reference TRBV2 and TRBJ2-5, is EPEVTQTPSHQVTQMGQEVILRCVPISNHLYFYWYRQILGQKVEFLVSFYNNEISEKSEIFDDQFSVERPDGSNFTLKIRSTKLEDSAMYFCASSEEDRRETQYFGPGTRLLVL.

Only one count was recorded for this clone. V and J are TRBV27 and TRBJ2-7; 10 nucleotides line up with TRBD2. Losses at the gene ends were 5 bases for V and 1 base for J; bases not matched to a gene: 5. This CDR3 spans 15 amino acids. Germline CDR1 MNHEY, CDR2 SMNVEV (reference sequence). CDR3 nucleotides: TGTGCCAGCAGTCCTACTAGCGGGATATCCTACGAGCAGTACTTC. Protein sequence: CASSPTSGISYEQYF.

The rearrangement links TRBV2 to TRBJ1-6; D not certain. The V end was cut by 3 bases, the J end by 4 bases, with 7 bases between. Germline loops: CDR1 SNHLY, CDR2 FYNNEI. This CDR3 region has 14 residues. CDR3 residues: CASSDLQYNSPLHF. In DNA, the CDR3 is TGTGCCAGCAGTGATTTGCAGTATAATTCACCCCTCCACTTT.

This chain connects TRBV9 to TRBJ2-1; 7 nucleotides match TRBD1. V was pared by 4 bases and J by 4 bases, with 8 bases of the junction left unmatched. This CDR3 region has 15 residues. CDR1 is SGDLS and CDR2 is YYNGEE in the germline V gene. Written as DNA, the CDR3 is TGTGCCAGCAGCACCCGGGACAGTAGTTACAATGAGCAGTTCTTC. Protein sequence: CASSTRDSSYNEQFF.

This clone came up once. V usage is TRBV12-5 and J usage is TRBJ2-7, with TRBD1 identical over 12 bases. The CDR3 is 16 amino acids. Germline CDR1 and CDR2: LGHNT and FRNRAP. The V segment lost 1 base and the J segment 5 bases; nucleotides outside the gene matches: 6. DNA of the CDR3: TGTGCTAGTGGTTTGGGAACCGGGACAGGGGGCAACGAGCAGTACTTC. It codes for CASGLGTGTGGNEQYF.

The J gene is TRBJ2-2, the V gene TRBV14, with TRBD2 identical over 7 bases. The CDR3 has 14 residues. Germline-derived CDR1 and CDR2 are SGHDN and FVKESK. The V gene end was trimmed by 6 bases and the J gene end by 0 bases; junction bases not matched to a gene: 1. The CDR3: CASRGGANTGELFF. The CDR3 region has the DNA TGTGCCAGCAGGGGAGGGGCGAACACCGGGGAGCTGTTTTTT. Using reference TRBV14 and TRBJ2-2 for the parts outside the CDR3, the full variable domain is EAGVTQFPSHSVIEKGQTVTLRCDPISGHDNLYWYRRVMGKEIKFLLHFVKESKQDESGMPNNRFLAERTGGTYSTLKVQPAELEDSGVYFCASRGGANTGELFFGEGSRLTVL.

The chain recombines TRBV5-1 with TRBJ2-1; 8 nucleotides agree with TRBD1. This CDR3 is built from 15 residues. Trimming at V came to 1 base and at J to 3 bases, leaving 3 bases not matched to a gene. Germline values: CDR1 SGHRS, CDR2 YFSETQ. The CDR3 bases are TGCGCCAGCAGCTTGCCAGGGACAGGCTACAATGAGCAGTTCTTC. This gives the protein CASSLPGTGYNEQFF.

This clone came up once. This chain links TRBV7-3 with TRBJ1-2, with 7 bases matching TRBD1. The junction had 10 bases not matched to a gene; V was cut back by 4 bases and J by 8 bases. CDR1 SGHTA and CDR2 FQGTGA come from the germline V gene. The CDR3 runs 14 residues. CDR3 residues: CASSYRKGAGGYTF. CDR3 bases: TGTGCCAGCAGCTACAGAAAGGGGGCTGGCGGCTACACCTTC.

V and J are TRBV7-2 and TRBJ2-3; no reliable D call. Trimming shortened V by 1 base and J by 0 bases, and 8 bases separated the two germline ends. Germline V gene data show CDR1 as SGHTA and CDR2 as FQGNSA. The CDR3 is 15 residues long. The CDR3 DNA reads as TGTGCCAGCAGCTTAGTTCCTAGTAGCACAGATACGCAGTATTTT. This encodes CASSLVPSSTDTQYF.

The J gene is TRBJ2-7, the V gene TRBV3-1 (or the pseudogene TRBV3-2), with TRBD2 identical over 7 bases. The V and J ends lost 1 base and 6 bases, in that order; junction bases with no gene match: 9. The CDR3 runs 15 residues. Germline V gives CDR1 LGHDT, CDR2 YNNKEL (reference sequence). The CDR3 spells CASSQGSAGSFEQYF. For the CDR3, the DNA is TGTGCCAGCAGCCAAGGGTCAGCGGGAAGTTTCGAGCAGTACTTC.

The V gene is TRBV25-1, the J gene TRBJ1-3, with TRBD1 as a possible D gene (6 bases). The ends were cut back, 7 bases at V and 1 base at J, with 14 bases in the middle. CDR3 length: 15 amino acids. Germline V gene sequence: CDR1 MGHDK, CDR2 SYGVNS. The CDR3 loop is CASICGGRSGNTIYF. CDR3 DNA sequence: TGTGCCAGCATTTGCGGGGGGCGGTCTGGAAACACCATATATTTT.

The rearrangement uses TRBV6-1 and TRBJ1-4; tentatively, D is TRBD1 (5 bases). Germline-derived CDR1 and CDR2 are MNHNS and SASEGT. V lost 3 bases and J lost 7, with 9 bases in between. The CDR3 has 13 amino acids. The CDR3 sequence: CASSDRVLEKLFF. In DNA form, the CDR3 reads TGTGCCAGCAGTGACAGGGTACTTGAAAAACTGTTTTTT.

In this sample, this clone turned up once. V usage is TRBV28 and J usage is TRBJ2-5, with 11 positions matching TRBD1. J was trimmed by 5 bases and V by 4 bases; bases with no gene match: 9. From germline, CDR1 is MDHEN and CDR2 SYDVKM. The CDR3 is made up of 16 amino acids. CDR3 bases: TGTGCCAGCAGTTCATCCGGGACAGGGGGTCAGGAGACCCAGTACTTC. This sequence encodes CASSSSGTGGQETQYF.

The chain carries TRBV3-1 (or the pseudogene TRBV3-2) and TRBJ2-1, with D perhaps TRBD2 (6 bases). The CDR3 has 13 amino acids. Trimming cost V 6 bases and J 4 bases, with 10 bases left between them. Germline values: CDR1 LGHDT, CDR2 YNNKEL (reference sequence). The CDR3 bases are TGTGCCAGCAGACCGAGCGGGTACAATGAGCAGTTCTTC. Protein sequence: CASRPSGYNEQFF.

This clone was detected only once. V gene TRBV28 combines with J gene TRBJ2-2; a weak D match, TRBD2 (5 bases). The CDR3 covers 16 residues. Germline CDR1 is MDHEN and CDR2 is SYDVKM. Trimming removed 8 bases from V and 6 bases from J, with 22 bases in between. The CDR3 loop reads CASARGLVGRSGELFF. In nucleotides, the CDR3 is TGTGCCAGCGCCCGCGGGTTGGTGGGTAGGTCCGGGGAGCTGTTTTTT.

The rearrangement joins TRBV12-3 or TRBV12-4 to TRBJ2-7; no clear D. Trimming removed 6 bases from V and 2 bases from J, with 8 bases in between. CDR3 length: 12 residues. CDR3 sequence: CASRHGPYEQYF. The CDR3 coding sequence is TGTGCCAGCAGGCACGGTCCCTACGAGCAGTACTTC.

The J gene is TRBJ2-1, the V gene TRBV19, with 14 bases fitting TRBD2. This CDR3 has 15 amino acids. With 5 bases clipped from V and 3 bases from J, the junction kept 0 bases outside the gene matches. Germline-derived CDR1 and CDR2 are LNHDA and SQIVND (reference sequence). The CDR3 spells CASSGLAGGYNEQFF. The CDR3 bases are TGTGCCAGTAGTGGACTAGCGGGAGGCTACAATGAGCAGTTCTTC.

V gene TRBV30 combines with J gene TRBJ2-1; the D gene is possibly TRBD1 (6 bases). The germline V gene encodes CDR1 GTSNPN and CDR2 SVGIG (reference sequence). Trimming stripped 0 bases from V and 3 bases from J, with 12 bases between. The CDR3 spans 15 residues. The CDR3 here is CAWSVVPGVYNEQFF. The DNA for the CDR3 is TGTGCCTGGAGTGTAGTTCCAGGGGTCTACAATGAGCAGTTCTTC.

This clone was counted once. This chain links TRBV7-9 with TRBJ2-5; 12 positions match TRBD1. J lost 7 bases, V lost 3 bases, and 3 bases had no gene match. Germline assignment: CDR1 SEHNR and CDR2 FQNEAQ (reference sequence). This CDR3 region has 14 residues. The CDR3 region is CASSLGQGAGTQYF. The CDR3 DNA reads TGTGCCAGCAGCTTGGGACAGGGGGCCGGGACCCAGTACTTC.

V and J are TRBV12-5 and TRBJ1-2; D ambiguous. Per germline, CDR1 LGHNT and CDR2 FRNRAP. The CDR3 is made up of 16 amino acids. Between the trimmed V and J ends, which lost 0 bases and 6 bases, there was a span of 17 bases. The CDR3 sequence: CASGLVIVHPADGYTF. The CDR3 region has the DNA TGTGCTAGTGGTTTGGTTATAGTACACCCCGCGGATGGCTACACCTTC.

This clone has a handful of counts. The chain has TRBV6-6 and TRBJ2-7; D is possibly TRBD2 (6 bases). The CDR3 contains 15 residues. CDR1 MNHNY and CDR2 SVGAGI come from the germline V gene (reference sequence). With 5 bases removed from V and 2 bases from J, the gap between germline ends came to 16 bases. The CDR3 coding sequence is TGTGCCAGCAGTGTAGACGGGGGAAACACCTACGAGCAGTACTTC. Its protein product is CASSVDGGNTYEQYF.

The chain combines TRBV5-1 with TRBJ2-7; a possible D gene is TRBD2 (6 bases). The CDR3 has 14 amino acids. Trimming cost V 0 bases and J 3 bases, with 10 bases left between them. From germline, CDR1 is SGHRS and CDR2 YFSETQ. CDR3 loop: CASSLAGEIYEQYF. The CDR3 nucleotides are TGCGCCAGCAGCTTGGCGGGGGAGATCTACGAGCAGTACTTC. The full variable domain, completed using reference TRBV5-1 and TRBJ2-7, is KAGVTQTPRYLIKTRGQQVTLSCSPISGHRSVSWYQQTPGQGLQFLFEYFSETQRNKGNFPGRFSGRQFSNSRSEMNVSTLELGDSALYLCASSLAGEIYEQYFGPGTRLTVT.

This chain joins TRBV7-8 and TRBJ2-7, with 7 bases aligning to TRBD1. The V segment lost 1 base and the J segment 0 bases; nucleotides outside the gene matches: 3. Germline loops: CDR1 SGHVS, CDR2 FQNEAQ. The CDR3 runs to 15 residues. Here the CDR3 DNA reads TGTGCCAGCAGCTTAGTGAGGGACAGCTCCTACGAGCAGTACTTC. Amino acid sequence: CASSLVRDSSYEQYF.

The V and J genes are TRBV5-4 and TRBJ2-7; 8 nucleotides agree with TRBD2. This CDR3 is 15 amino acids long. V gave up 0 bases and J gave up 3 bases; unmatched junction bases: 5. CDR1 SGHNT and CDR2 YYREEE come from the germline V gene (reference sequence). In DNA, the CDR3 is TGTGCCAGCAGCTTGGAGGGTAGCGGGGTCTACGAGCAGTACTTC. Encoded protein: CASSLEGSGVYEQYF. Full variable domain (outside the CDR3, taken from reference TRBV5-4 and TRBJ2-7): ETGVTQSPTHLIKTRGQQVTLRCSSQSGHNTVSWYQQALGQGPQFIFQYYREEENGRGNFPPRFSGLQFPNYSSELNVNALELDDSALYLCASSLEGSGVYEQYFGPGTRLTVT.